Listed below are T cell receptor beta chains from one sample, sequenced in a study of blood T cell repertoires in COVID-19. TCRdb's copy holds only in-frame clones and misses some; the assay was immunoSEQ multiplex PCR. The sample has 93,000 or so clones; more than 85% are singletons. Sequenced sample: peripheral blood. These receptors were taken from a human donor in a cohort sampled during active COVID-19. Both conserved end residues are part of each CDR3. D genes are given only for firm matches. Clone size, where shown, is once, few, many, or a class for clones that have expanded.

d_call	v_call	clone_size	j_call	cdr3_nt	cdr3_aa
TRBD1	TRBV7-2	NA	TRBJ2-1	TGTGCCAGCAGCTTTTACCCTATTAGACAGGGGAAATCGAACGATGAGCAGTTCTTC	CASSFYPIRQGKSNDEQFF
NA	TRBV28	NA	TRBJ1-2	TGTGCCAGCAGTTTATGGACAGAAGGCGTTGACTATGGCTACACCTTC	CASSLWTEGVDYGYTF
NA	TRBV5-6	NA	TRBJ2-4	TGTGCCAGCAGCTTACAGGGTTTTGAGGTACGAAACATTCAGTACTTC	CASSLQGFEVRNIQYF
NA	TRBV11-2	NA	TRBJ2-2	TGTGCCAGCAGCTCTTACCGAGGCAGGGCCGGGGAGCTGTTTTTT	CASSSYRGRAGELFF
NA	TRBV4-2	NA	TRBJ1-1	TGTGCCAGCAGCCAAGAAGGAGGGGAGGACACTGAAGCTTTCTTT	CASSQEGGEDTEAFF
NA	TRBV9	NA	TRBJ1-1	TGTGCCAGCAGCGTAGAAGTCAGGGGTCCGTCTGAAGCTTTCTTT	CASSVEVRGPSEAFF
NA	TRBV2	NA	TRBJ2-4	TGTGCCAGCAGTTATACGGACGGGGGCATTCAGTACTTC	CASSYTDGGIQYF
NA	TRBV19	once	TRBJ1-5	TGTGCCAGTTGGCACAGGGTCGAGGGGAGCAATCAGCCCCAGCATTTT	CASWHRVEGSNQPQHF
NA	TRBV15	NA	TRBJ2-2	TGTGCCACCCGAGCGGATATAACATCCGGGGAGCTGTTTTTT	CATRADITSGELFF
TRBD1	TRBV5-1	NA	TRBJ2-1	TGCGCCAGCAGCAATGACAGGGGCGGCAATGAGCAGTTCTTC	CASSNDRGGNEQFF
NA	TRBV9	once	TRBJ1-2	TGTGCCAGCAGCGTAACCGGGAATAACTATGGCTACACCTTC	CASSVTGNNYGYTF
TRBD1	TRBV15	NA	TRBJ1-1	TGTGCCACCAGCAGAGATAGGGGGACAGGGGGCAACACTGAAGCTTTCTTT	CATSRDRGTGGNTEAFF
NA	TRBV7-8	NA	TRBJ2-4	TGTGCCAGCAGCTTACCGGGAGCGGGAAACATTCAGTACTTC	CASSLPGAGNIQYF
TRBD1	TRBV2	NA	TRBJ2-5	TGTGCCAGCAGAGACAGGGGGCCTTTCCAAGAGACCCAGTACTTC	CASRDRGPFQETQYF
TRBD1	TRBV28	NA	TRBJ1-2	TGTGCCAGCAGTACCACAGGGGCGGCTAACTATGGCTACACCTTC	CASSTTGAANYGYTF
NA	TRBV3-1/TRBV3-2	NA	TRBJ2-5	TGTGCCAGCAGCCAAGACCCGGGGGTACAAGAGACCCAGTACTTC	CASSQDPGVQETQYF
TRBD1	TRBV10-2	NA	TRBJ1-5	TGCGCCAGCAGCTTACAGGGGGGCGGCAATCAGCCCCAGCATTTT	CASSLQGGGNQPQHF
TRBD2	TRBV7-6	NA	TRBJ2-1	TGTGCCAGCAGCTTGGGGACTAGCGGATACAATGAGCAGTTCTTC	CASSLGTSGYNEQFF
TRBD1	TRBV3-1/TRBV3-2	NA	TRBJ2-1	TGTGCCAGCATCGGGACAGGAACAAATGAGCAGTTCTTC	CASIGTGTNEQFF
TRBD2	TRBV6-1	NA	TRBJ2-3	TGTGCCAGCAGTGAAGCTTGGTATAGCGGGAGTCGTACAGATACGCAGTATTTT	CASSEAWYSGSRTDTQYF
TRBD1	TRBV11-2	NA	TRBJ2-7	TGTGCCAGCAGTCTTCTTTCCCGGGACAGGGACTACGAGCAGTACTTC	CASSLLSRDRDYEQYF
NA	TRBV11-2	NA	TRBJ2-7	TGTGCCAGCAGCTTAGGCGGCATAACCTACGAGCAGTACTTC	CASSLGGITYEQYF
NA	TRBV29-1	NA	TRBJ1-4	TGCAGCGTTGGGGGGCATGAAAAACTGTTTTTT	CSVGGHEKLFF
TRBD1	TRBV24-1	NA	TRBJ2-1	TGTGCCACCAGTGACCCTCGACCGGGACAGGAATACAATGAGCAGTTCTTC	CATSDPRPGQEYNEQFF
NA	TRBV5-1	NA	TRBJ2-5	TGCGCCAGCAGGCGAATCTTCCAAGAGACCCAGTACTTC	CASRRIFQETQYF
NA	TRBV25-1	NA	TRBJ1-6	TGTGCCAGCAATCAAGGGAGGAGTTCACCCCTCCACTTT	CASNQGRSSPLHF
TRBD1	TRBV7-9	NA	TRBJ1-4	TGTGCCAGCAGCTTAGAGTTTGGGGACAGGTCTAATGAAAAACTGTTTTTT	CASSLEFGDRSNEKLFF
TRBD2	TRBV28	once	TRBJ2-1	TGTGCCAGCAGAGGACAGCGGGGGGACAATGAGCAGTTCTTC	CASRGQRGDNEQFF
TRBD1	TRBV27	NA	TRBJ1-5	TGTGCCAGCAGTGGAGAAACAGGGGGGAGCAATCAGCCCCAGCATTTT	CASSGETGGSNQPQHF
TRBD1	TRBV6-1	NA	TRBJ1-2	TGTGCCAGCAGTGAATCCCGACAGGGGTTCGGGGGCTACACCTTC	CASSESRQGFGGYTF
TRBD1	TRBV6-2/TRBV6-3	NA	TRBJ2-7	TGTGCCAGCAGTGACAGGGGGCGGTACGAGCAGTACTTC	CASSDRGRYEQYF
TRBD1	TRBV7-9	NA	TRBJ2-5	TGTGCCAGCAGCCCGGGACAGGGGAAGGAGACCCAGTACTTC	CASSPGQGKETQYF
NA	TRBV11-3	once	TRBJ2-1	TGTGCCAGCAGCTTATCTCGAGGGAATGAGCAGTTCTTC	CASSLSRGNEQFF